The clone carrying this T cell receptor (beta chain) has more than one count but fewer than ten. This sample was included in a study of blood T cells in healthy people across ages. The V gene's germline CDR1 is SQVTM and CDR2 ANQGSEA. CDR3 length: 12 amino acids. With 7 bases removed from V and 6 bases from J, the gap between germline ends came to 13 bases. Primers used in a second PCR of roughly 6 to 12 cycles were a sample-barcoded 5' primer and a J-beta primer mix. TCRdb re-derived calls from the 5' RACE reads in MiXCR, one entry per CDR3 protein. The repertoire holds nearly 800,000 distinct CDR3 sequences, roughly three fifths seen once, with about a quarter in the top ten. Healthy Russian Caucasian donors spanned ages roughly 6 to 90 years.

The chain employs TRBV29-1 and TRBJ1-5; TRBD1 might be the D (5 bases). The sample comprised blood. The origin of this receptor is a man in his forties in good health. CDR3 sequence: CSASSGSQPQHF. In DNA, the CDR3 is TGCAGCGCATCATCAGGGAGTCAGCCCCAGCATTTT.